This TCR beta chain originates from a study of T cell responses to AZD1222 COVID-19 vaccine (dated by TCRdb to the early 2020s). The study in broad terms: Because spike-specific TCR depth and breadth did not differ between the two schedules, AZD1222 recipients who got a second dose at roughly 4 weeks were pooled with those who got a second dose at roughly 12 weeks. A total of 230 to 250 trial participants underwent TCR sequencing, of whom about 210 received two doses of AZD1222 and 26 received two doses of the MenACWY control vaccine. Trial participants were enrolled by age into subgroups of 18-55, 56-69 and 70-plus years, and around 140, 26 and 57 TCR-sequenced participants, respectively, were included in these subgroups. Beyond this particular receptor, the publication reports: Conclusions about previously exposed vaccinees are limited because only six or seven AZD1222 recipients were SARS-CoV-2 seropositive at baseline. In the small 56-69-year group, the increase in depth fell short of significance, most likely because of low power. The vaccine-associated CD4 TCRs covered the entire spike protein, and the dominant responses fell in regions 160-218 and 743-854. Epitopes outside the regions mutated in the B.1.351 and B.1.1.7 variants were reportedly recognized by nearly half of the unique spike-specific TCRs. Most participants were white British and females outnumbered males, and the authors suggested that clonal diversity may have been underestimated. Because no day 14 peak-response samples were available, the repertoires could be characterized only after the peak T cell response. After two AZD1222 doses, both the breadth and the depth of spike-specific TCRs were significantly higher than at day 0 and than in MenACWY recipients.

Interpreted using the paper, the time point label stands for: baseline before first vaccination. Vaccinee samples came from UK trials COV001 and COV002, including a single-blind randomized controlled phase 2/3 trial of AZD1222 (ChAdOx1 nCoV-19) in healthy adults. For TCRbeta chain sequencing, PBMC samples from trial participants were taken at day 0 and at day 28 after the second dose. The CDR3 regions of human TCRbeta chains were subjected to immunosequencing. As for the authors' bioinformatics: Repertoire TCRs were checked for matches against a reference library of SARS-CoV-2-specific TCRs that had been generated using the MIRA antigen-specificity platform. Breadth was defined as the fraction of unique TCRs that were SARS-CoV-2-associated. Depth was defined as the fraction of total T cells that were SARS-CoV-2-associated. Using the MIRA data, each spike-specific TCR was mapped to the spike region that the TCR reacts to and placed in a CD4 or CD8 class. Log10-transformed breadth and depth values were compared by one-way ANOVA with Sidak's multiple comparisons tests. Sourced from immuneACCESS, this table was stored by TCRdb with only in-frame sequences that have V and J called. A share of the clones is absent; for the studies checked, an unresolved V gene accounts for under half, and the remainder has no known explanation. V, J and clone size reflect that table, while D and trimming were determined from the DNA. The sample contains about 110,000 clones, about nine tenths of them found a single time. The top ten constitute approximately 4.7% of the sample.

The germline V gene gives CDR1 as SNHLY and CDR2 as FYNNEI. Here V drops 0 bases and J drops 6 bases, and the junction holds 1 base not matched to any gene. The CDR3 runs 15 amino acids, cysteine and phenylalanine included. Only CDR3 DNA remains: 45 bases, in frame from the first base. This clone has just one count. This receptor's antigen is unknown. No much larger clone exists at a distance of one base, and base qualities are not known. This specimen consisted of peripheral blood, obtained on day 0 of AZD1222 vaccination. The source is an adult in good health. The V and J segments used are TRBV2 and TRBJ2-1; 11 bases in between match TRBD2. The sequence in DNA is TGTGCCAGCAGTGAAGCGCTAGCGGGAGGCAATGAGCAGTTCTTC. This gives the protein CASSEALAGGNEQFF.